What follows is one TCR beta chain and its context. The target of this receptor is not known. No much larger clonotype is one base removed from it; base qualities were not supplied. This specimen belongs to a study of blood T cell repertoires in COVID-19 (dated by TCRdb to 2020 to 2021). About the full investigation: The collaborator samples originated in the United States, Italy and Spain and spanned the acute and convalescent phases of COVID-19. The prospective study material was composed of cDNA or gDNA derived from T cells, B-cell-depleted T cells, or PBMCs. The dataset comprised deeply sampled blood TCRbeta repertoires from subjects exposed to, actively infected with, or recovered from COVID-19. A freely available public database, intended as a resource for researchers studying the immune response to SARS-CoV-2, is where the repertoires were released. The samples were drawn from the first 160 participants of the ongoing ImmuneRACE study and from 1,254 subjects provided by 6 global collaborators. A de-identified subject ID, COVID-19 status, age in years and sex were almost always included in the sample metadata. Where HLA class I and class II types were available, the types were taken from metadata supplied by the sample provider, not from assay-based typing. Here is what the overall study found, with its caveats: The quantity of clinical and demographic metadata differed by source and by participant and was supplied without curation.

Participants in the prospective study were enrolled through a virtual design, were aged 18 to 89 years, and lived in approximately 25 United States geographic areas. To assign participants to cohorts, the prospective study relied on clinical history that participants themselves reported in a screening survey and a study questionnaire. ImmuneRACE Cohort 3 recovered participants were defined by two consecutive negative NP/OP PCR tests, healthcare professional clearance, or symptom resolution. In the prospective study, mobile phlebotomists collected whole blood, serum and a nasopharyngeal or oropharyngeal swab from each participant. Participants in the prospective study had the option to provide additional blood draws and questionnaires over a roughly 2-month period. Blood samples from the prospective study were shipped frozen or at room temperature prior to DNA extraction. TCRbeta CDR3 regions were amplified from genomic DNA using the immunoSEQ Assay, a bias-controlled multiplex PCR. Regarding the original processing steps: Within the assay, amplification of reference gene primers was used to estimate how many nucleated cells each sample contained. Sequence reads were collapsed and filtered to measure the absolute abundance of every unique TCRbeta CDR3 rearrangement. For each sample, productive Simpson clonality was calculated as the square root of Simpson's diversity index across productive rearrangements. As stored in TCRdb, this immuneACCESS dataset retains in-frame rearrangements with V and J assigned. A fraction of the clones does not appear; measured against another copy, unresolved V genes explain less than half of the discrepancy, and the remainder lacks a known reason. V and J calls and clone size are copied from that table; D and trimming were computed from the DNA. The sample profile shows about 310,000 clones; around 89% of them were found once. About 9.9% of the sample belongs to the ten largest clones.

Trimming leaves V shorter by 0 bases and J shorter by 5 bases, with the junction holding 10 bases beyond the gene matches. The CDR3 has 16 amino acids, counting the end cysteine and phenylalanine. Only the CDR3 DNA stays, 48 bases, in frame from base 1. CDR1 and CDR2, per the germline V gene, are SGDLS and YYNGEE. Sequences were obtained from PBMCs or T cells enriched from blood (not recorded which). The chain is made from TRBV9 and TRBJ1-1, with 7 bases in between that match TRBD1. The TCR comes from a woman in her thirties or forties who had recovered from COVID-19. This receptor carries the CDR3 CASSVGSVTGRTEAFF. The nucleotide sequence reads TGTGCCAGCAGCGTAGGGAGCGTGACAGGGCGAACTGAAGCTTTCTTT.